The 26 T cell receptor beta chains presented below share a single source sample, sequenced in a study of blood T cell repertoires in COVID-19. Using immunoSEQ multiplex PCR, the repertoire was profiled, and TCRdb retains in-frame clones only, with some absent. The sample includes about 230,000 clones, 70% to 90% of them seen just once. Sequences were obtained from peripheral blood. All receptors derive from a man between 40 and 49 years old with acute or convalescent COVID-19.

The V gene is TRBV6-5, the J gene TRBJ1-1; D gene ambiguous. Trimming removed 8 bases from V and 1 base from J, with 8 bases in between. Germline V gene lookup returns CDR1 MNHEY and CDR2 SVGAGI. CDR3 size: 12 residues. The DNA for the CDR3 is TGTGCCAGCGGGCGGGGGAACACTGAAGCTTTCTTT. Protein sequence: CASGRGNTEAFF.

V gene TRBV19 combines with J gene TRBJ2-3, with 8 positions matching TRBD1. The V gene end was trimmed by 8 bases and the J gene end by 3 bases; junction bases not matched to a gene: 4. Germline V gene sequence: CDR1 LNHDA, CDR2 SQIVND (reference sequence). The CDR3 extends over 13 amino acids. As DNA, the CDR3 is TGTGCCAGTCGGACAGGGCGAACAGATACGCAGTATTTT. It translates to CASRTGRTDTQYF.

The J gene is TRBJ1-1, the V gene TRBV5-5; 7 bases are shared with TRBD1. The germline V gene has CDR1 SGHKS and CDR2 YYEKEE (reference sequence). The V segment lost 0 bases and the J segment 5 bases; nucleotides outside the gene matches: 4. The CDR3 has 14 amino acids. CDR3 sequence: CASSLDRGSTEAFF. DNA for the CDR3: TGTGCCAGCAGCTTGGACAGGGGAAGTACTGAAGCTTTCTTT.

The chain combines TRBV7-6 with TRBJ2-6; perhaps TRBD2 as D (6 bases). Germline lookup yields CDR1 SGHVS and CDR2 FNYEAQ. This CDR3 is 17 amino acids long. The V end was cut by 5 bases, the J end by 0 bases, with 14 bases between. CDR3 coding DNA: TGTGCCAGCAGCGTCACTCCGGGAGACTCTGGGGCCAACGTCCTGACTTTC. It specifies CASSVTPGDSGANVLTF.

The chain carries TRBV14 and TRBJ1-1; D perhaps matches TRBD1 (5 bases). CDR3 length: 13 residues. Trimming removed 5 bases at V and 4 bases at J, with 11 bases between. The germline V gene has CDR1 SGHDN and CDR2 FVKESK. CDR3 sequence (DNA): TGTGCCAGCAGCGAAGTCCAGGGCACTGAAGCTTTCTTT. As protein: CASSEVQGTEAFF.

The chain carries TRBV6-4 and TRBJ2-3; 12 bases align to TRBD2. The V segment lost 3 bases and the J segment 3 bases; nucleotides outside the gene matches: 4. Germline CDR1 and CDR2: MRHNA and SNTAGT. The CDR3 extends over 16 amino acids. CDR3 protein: CASSEASGGATDTQYF. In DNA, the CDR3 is TGTGCCAGCAGTGAGGCTAGCGGGGGGGCTACAGATACGCAGTATTTT.

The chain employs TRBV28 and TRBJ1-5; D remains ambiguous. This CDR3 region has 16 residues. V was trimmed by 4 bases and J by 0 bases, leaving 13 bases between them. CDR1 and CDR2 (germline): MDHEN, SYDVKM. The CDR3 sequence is CASSSGGPHSNQPQHF. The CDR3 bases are TGTGCCAGCAGTTCCGGTGGGCCTCATAGCAATCAGCCCCAGCATTTT.

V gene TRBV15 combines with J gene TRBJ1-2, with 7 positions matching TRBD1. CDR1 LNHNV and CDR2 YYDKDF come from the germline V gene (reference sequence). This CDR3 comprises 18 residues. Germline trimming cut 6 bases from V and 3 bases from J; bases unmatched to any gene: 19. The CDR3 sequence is CATSSRAWDSLGDYGYTF. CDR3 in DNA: TGTGCCACCAGTTCAAGAGCCTGGGACAGCCTAGGGGACTATGGCTACACCTTC.

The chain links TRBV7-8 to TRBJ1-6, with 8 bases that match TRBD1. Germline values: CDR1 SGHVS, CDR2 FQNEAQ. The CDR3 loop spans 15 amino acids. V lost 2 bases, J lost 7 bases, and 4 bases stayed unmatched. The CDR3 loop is CASSLPGTGNSPLHF. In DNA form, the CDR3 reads TGTGCCAGCAGCTTACCCGGGACAGGAAATTCACCCCTCCACTTT.

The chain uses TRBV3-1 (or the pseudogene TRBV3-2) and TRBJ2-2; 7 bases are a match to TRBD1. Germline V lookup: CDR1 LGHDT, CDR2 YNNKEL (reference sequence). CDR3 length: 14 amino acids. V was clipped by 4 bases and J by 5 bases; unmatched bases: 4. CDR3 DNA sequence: TGTGCCAGCAGCCTGCGACAGGGAACCGGGGAGCTGTTTTTT. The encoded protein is CASSLRQGTGELFF.

This chain's CDR3 is CASSLGYDFFSYEQYF. The CDR3 DNA reads TGTGCCAGCAGCTTAGGTTACGACTTTTTCTCCTACGAGCAGTACTTC. The chain combines TRBV7-9 with TRBJ2-7, with unresolved D. The ends were cut back, 1 base at V and 0 bases at J, with 13 bases in the middle. CDR3 length: 16 residues. CDR1 is SEHNR, CDR2 FQNEAQ, per germline (reference sequence).

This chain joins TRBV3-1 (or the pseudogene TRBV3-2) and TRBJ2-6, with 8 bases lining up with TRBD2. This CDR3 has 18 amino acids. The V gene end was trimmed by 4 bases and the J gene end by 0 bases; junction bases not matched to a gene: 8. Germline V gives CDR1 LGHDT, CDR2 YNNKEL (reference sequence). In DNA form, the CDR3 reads TGTGCCAGCAGCCTGGGATGGCGGGGGGCCTCTGGGGCCAACGTCCTGACTTTC. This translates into CASSLGWRGASGANVLTF.

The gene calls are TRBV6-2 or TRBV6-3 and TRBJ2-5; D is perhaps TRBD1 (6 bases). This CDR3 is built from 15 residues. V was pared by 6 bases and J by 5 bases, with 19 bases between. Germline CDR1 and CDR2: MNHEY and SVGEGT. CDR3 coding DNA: TGTGCCAGCAGCCGGGACACCCCTTCGAGGGAGACCCAGTACTTC. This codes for CASSRDTPSRETQYF.

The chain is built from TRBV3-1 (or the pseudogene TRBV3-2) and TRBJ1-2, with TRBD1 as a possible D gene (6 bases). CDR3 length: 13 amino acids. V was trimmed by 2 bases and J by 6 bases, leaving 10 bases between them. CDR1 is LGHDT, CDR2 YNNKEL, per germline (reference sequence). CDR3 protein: CASSQQGRDGYTF. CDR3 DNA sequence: TGTGCCAGCAGCCAACAGGGGAGGGATGGCTACACCTTC.

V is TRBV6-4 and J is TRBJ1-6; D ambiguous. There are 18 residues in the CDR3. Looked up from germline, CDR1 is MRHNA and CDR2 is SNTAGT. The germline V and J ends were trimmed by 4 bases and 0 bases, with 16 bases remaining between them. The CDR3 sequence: CASSVVKGGSSYNSPLHF. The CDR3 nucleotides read TGTGCCAGCAGTGTGGTTAAAGGTGGGAGCTCCTATAATTCACCCCTCCACTTT.

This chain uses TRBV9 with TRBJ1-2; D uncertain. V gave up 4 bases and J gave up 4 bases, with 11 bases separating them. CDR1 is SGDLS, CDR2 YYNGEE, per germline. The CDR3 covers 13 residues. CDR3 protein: CASSPNEVYGYTF. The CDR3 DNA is TGTGCCAGCAGCCCGAATGAGGTCTATGGCTACACCTTC.

In DNA form, the CDR3 reads TGCGCCAGCAGCTCCGGACAGGAGTTAAACTGGGTAGCCAAAAACATTCAGTACTTC. Translating gives CASSSGQELNWVAKNIQYF. The chain joins TRBV5-1 to TRBJ2-4, with 7 bases identical to TRBD1. CDR1 is SGHRS, CDR2 YFSETQ, per germline. After removal of 3 bases from V and 0 bases from J, the junction contained 15 bases not matched to a gene. CDR3 length: 19 amino acids.

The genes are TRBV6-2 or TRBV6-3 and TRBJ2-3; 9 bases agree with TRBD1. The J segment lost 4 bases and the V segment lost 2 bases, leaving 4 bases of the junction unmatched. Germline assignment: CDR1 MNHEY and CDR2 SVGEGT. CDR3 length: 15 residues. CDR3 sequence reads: CASSYRDREADTQYF. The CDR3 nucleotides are TGTGCCAGCAGTTACCGGGACAGGGAGGCAGATACGCAGTATTTT.

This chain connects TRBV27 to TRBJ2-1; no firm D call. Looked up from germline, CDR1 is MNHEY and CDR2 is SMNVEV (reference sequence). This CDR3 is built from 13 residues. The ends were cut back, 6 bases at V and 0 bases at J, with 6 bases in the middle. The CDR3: CASRRSSYNEQFF. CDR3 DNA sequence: TGTGCCAGCAGAAGGAGCTCCTACAATGAGCAGTTCTTC.

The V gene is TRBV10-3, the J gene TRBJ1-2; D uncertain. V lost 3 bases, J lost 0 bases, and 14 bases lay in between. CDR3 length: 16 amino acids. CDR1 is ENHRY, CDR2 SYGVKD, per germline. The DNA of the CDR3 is TGTGCCATCAGTGATCAAGGAGGCAGGCCTAACTATGGCTACACCTTC. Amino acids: CAISDQGGRPNYGYTF.

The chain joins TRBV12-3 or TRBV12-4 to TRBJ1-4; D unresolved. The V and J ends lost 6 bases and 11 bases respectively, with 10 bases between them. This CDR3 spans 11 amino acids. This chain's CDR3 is CASSLGDKLFF. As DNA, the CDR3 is TGTGCCAGCAGCCTAGGAGATAAACTGTTTTTT.

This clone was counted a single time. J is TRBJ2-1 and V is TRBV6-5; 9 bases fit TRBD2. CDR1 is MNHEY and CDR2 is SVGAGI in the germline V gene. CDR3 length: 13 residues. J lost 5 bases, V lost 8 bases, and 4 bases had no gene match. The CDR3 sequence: CASRSGGDNEQFF. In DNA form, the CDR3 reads TGTGCCAGCCGTAGCGGGGGAGACAATGAGCAGTTCTTC.

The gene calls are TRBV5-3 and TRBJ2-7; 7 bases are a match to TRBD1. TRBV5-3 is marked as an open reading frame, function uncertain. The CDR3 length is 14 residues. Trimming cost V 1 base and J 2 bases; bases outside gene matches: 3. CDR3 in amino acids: CARSLRQGAYEQYF. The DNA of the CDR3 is TGTGCCAGAAGCTTGCGCCAGGGGGCCTACGAGCAGTACTTC.

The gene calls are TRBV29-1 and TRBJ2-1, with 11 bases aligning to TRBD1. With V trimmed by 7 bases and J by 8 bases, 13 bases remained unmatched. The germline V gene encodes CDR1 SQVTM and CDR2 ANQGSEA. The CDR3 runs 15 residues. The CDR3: CSGSSGQGAWDEQFF. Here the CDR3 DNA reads TGCAGCGGGTCAAGCGGACAGGGGGCTTGGGATGAGCAGTTCTTC.

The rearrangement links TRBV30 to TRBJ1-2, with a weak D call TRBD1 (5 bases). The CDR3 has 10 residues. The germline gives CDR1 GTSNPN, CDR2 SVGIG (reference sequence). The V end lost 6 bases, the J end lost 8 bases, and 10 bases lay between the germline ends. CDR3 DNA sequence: TGTGCCTGCAGGGCTGGGGGCTACACCTTC. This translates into CACRAGGYTF.

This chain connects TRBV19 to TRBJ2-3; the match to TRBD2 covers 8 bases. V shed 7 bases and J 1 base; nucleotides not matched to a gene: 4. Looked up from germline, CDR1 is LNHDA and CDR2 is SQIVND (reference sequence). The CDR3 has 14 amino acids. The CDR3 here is CASTQGLGTDTQYF. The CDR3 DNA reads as TGTGCCAGTACCCAGGGACTAGGCACAGATACGCAGTATTTT. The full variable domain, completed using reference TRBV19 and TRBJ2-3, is DGGITQSPKYLFRKEGQNVTLSCEQNLNHDAMYWYRQDPGQGLRLIYYSQIVNDFQKGDIAEGYSVSREKKESFPLTVTSAQKNPTAFYLCASTQGLGTDTQYFGPGTRLTVL.